The rows below give T cell receptor beta chains drawn from one sample of a study of T-cell reconstitution after alpha-beta-depleted transplantation in children. Using its own MiXCR run on the PCR reads, TCRdb lists one record per CDR3 protein. The table includes about 100,000 distinct CDR3 sequences, around 7% detected once. Material: PBMCs, obtained before TCRalphabeta/CD19-depleted stem cell transplant. The receptors derive from a boy between 2 and 10 years old with acute lymphoblastic leukemia, due to receive a stem cell transplant. Both conserved end residues are part of each CDR3. Each record gives: CDR3 protein, D gene, V gene, J gene. D genes are given only for firm matches.

cdr3_aa: CASSFGGMGNSPLHF; d_call: -; v_call: TRBV5-5; j_call: TRBJ1-6
cdr3_aa: CASMIQQNSPLHF; d_call: -; v_call: TRBV6-1; j_call: TRBJ1-6
cdr3_aa: CASSDRPGTGVYNEQFF; d_call: TRBD1; v_call: TRBV9; j_call: TRBJ2-1
cdr3_aa: CSAKAQTSGGRETQYF; d_call: TRBD2; v_call: TRBV20-1; j_call: TRBJ2-5
cdr3_aa: CSAYRTTDTQYF; d_call: -; v_call: TRBV29-1; j_call: TRBJ2-3
cdr3_aa: CASSDAAGGTDTQYF; d_call: TRBD2; v_call: TRBV6-4; j_call: TRBJ2-3
cdr3_aa: CSARLAGGNTGELFF; d_call: TRBD2; v_call: TRBV20-1; j_call: TRBJ2-2
cdr3_aa: CASSFSTDTQYF; d_call: -; v_call: TRBV7-2; j_call: TRBJ2-3
cdr3_aa: CSARDPRAGNYGYTF; d_call: -; v_call: TRBV20-1; j_call: TRBJ1-2
cdr3_aa: CASSPGSEQYF; d_call: -; v_call: TRBV7-2; j_call: TRBJ2-7
cdr3_aa: CASRDANGYTF; d_call: -; v_call: TRBV6-6; j_call: TRBJ1-2
cdr3_aa: CSAPGGQRYNEQFF; d_call: TRBD1; v_call: TRBV20-1; j_call: TRBJ2-1
cdr3_aa: CASSLGVGISGANVLTF; d_call: -; v_call: TRBV28; j_call: TRBJ2-6
cdr3_aa: CASSMGLAGAMYNEQFF; d_call: TRBD2; v_call: TRBV7-8; j_call: TRBJ2-1